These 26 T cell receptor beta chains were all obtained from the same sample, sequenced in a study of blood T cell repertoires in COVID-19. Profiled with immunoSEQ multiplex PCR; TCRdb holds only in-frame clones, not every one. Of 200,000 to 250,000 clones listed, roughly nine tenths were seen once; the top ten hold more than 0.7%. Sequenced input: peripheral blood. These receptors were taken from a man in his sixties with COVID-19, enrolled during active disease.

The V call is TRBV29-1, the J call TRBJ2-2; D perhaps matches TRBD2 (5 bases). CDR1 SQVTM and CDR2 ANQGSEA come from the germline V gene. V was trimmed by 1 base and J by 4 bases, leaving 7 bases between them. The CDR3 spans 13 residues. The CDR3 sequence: CSVEGEGTGELFF. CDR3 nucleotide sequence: TGCAGCGTTGAAGGAGAGGGCACCGGGGAGCTGTTTTTT.

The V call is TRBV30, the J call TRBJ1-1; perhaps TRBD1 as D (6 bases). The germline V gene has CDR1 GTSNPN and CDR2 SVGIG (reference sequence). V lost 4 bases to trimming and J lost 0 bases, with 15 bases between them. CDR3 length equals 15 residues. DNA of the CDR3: TGTGCCTGGACCCGTCTGGGACAACTGAACACTGAAGCTTTCTTT. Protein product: CAWTRLGQLNTEAFF.

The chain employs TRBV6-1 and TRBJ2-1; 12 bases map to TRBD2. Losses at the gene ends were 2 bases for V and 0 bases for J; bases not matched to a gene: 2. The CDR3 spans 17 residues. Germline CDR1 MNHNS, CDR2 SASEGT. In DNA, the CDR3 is TGTGCCAGCAGTGAACTAGCGGGGGGGAGCTCCTACAATGAGCAGTTCTTC. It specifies CASSELAGGSSYNEQFF.

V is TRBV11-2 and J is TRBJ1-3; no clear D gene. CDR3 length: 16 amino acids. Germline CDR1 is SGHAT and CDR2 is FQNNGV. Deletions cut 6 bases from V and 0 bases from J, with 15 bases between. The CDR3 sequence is CASRQAGPGSGNTIYF. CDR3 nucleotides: TGTGCCAGCAGACAAGCGGGCCCCGGCTCTGGAAACACCATATATTTT.

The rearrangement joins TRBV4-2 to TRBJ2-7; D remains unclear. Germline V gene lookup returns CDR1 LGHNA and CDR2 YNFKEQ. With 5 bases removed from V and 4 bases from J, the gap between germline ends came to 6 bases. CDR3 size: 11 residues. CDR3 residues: CASSTGYEQYF. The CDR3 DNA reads TGTGCCAGCAGCACCGGTTACGAGCAGTACTTC.

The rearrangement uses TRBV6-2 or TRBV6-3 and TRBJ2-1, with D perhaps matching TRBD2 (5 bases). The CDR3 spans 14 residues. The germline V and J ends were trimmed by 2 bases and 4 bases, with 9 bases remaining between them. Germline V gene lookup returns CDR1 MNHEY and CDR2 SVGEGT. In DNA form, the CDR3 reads TGTGCCAGCAGTTACCGGGGAGAGTACAATGAGCAGTTCTTC. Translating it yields CASSYRGEYNEQFF.

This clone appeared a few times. The CDR3 DNA reads TGTGCCAGCAGGACAGGGACTTATAGCAATCAGCCCCAGCATTTT. It encodes CASRTGTYSNQPQHF. The J gene is TRBJ1-5, the V gene TRBV28; 7 positions match TRBD1. Looked up from germline, CDR1 is MDHEN and CDR2 is SYDVKM. CDR3 length: 15 residues. The ends lost 6 bases at V and 0 bases at J; junction bases unmatched: 5.

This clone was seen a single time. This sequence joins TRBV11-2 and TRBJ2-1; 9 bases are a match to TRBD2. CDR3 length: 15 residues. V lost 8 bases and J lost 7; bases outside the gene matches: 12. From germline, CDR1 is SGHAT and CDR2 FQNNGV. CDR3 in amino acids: CASQTTGLATNEQFF. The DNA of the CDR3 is TGTGCCAGCCAGACGACGGGACTAGCAACAAATGAGCAGTTCTTC.

The CDR3 here is CASSLEPLGASATQYF. The CDR3 nucleotides read TGCGCCAGCAGCTTGGAGCCTTTGGGGGCGAGTGCTACGCAGTATTTT. The chain has TRBV5-1 and TRBJ2-3; the D gene is possibly TRBD1 (6 bases). V gave up 0 bases and J gave up 8 bases, with 19 bases separating them. Germline CDR1 SGHRS, CDR2 YFSETQ. The CDR3 totals 16 residues. Based on the CDR3 plus reference TRBV5-1 and TRBJ2-3, the full variable domain is KAGVTQTPRYLIKTRGQQVTLSCSPISGHRSVSWYQQTPGQGLQFLFEYFSETQRNKGNFPGRFSGRQFSNSRSEMNVSTLELGDSALYLCASSLEPLGASATQYFGPGTRLTVL.

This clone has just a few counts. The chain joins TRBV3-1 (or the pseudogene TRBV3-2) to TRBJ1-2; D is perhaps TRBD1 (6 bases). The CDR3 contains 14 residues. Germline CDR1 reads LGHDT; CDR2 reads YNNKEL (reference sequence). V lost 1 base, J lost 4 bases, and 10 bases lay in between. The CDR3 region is CASSQGQVVYGYTF. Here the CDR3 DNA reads TGTGCCAGCAGCCAAGGACAGGTTGTCTATGGCTACACCTTC.

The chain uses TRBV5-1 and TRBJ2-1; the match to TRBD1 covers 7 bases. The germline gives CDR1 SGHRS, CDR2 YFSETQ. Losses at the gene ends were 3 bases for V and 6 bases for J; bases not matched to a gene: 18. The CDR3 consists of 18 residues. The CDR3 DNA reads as TGCGCCAGCAGCTCACGGACACCTTTCTACAGGGGATTCAATGAGCAGTTCTTC. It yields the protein CASSSRTPFYRGFNEQFF. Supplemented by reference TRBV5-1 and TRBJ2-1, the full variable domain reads KAGVTQTPRYLIKTRGQQVTLSCSPISGHRSVSWYQQTPGQGLQFLFEYFSETQRNKGNFPGRFSGRQFSNSRSEMNVSTLELGDSALYLCASSSRTPFYRGFNEQFFGPGTRLTVL.

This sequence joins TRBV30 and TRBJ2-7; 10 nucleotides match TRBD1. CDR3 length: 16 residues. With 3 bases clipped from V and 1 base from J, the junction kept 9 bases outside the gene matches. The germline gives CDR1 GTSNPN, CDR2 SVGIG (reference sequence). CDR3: CAWSSYRDRGSYEQYF. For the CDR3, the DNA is TGTGCCTGGAGCTCCTACCGGGACAGGGGTTCCTACGAGCAGTACTTC.

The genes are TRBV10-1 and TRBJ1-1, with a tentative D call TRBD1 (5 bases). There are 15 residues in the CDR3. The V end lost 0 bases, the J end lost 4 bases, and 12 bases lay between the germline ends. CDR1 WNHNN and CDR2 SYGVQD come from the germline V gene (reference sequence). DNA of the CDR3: TGCGCCAGCAGTGAGTCGGTAGGGGAAGGCACTGAAGCTTTCTTT. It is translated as CASSESVGEGTEAFF.

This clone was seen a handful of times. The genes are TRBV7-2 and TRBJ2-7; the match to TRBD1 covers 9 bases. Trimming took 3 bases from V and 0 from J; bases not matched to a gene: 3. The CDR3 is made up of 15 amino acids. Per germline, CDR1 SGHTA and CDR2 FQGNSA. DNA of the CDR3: TGTGCCAGCAGCTTCGACAGGGGGAGCTCCTACGAGCAGTACTTC. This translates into CASSFDRGSSYEQYF. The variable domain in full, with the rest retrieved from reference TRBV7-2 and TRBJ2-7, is GAGVSQSPSNKVTEKGKDVELRCDPISGHTALYWYRQSLGQGLEFLIYFQGNSAPDKSGLPSDRFSAERTGGSVSTLTIQRTQQEDSAVYLCASSFDRGSSYEQYFGPGTRLTVT.

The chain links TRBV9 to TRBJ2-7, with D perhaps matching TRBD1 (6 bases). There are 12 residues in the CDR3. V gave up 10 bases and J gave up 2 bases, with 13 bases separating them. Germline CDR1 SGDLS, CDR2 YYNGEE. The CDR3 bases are TGTGCCCTTAAGGACAGCGCCTACGAGCAGTACTTC. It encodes CALKDSAYEQYF.

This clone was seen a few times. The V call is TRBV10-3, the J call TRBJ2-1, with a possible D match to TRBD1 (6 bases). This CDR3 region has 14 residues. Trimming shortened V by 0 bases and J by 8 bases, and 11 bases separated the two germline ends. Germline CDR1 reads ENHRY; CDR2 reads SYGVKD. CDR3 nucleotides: TGTGCCATCAGTGAGTCGGGGGCTTCCTATGAGCAGTTCTTC. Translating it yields CAISESGASYEQFF.

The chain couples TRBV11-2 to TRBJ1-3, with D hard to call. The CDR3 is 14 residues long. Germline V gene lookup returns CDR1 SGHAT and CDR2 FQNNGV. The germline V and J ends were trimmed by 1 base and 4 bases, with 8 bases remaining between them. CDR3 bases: TGTGCCAGCAGCTTAGCAGGAACCGGAAACACCATATATTTT. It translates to CASSLAGTGNTIYF.

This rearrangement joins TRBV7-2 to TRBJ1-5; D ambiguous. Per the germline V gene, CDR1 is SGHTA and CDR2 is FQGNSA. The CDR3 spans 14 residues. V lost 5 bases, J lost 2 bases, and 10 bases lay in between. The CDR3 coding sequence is TGTGCCAGCAGCCCGGGAACAGGCAATCAGCCCCAGCATTTT. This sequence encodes CASSPGTGNQPQHF.

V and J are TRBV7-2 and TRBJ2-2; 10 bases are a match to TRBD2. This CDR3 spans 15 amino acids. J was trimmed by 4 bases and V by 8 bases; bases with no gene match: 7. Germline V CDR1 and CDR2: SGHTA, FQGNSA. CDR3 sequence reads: CASWGGLATTGELFF. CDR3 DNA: TGTGCCAGCTGGGGGGGACTAGCGACCACCGGGGAGCTGTTTTTT.

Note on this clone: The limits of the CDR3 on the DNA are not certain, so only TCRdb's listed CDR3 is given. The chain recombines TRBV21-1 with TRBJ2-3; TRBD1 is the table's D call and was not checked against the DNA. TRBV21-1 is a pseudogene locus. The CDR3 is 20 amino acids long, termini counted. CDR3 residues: CASSKDICPGTIKPTDTQYF.

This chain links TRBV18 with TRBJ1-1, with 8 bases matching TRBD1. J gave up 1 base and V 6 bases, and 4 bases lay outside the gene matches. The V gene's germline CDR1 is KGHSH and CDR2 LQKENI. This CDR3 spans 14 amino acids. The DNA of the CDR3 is TGTGCCAGCTCCGGACAGGGACCGAACACTGAAGCTTTCTTT. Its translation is CASSGQGPNTEAFF.

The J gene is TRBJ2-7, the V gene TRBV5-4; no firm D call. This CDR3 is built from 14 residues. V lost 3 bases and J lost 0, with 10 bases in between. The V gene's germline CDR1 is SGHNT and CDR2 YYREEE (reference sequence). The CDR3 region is CASSSRINSYEQYF. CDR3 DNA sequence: TGTGCCAGCAGCTCCAGAATTAACTCCTACGAGCAGTACTTC.

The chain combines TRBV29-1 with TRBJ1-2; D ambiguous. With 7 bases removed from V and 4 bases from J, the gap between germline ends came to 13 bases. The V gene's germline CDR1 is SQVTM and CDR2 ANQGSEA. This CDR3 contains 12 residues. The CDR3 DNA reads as TGCAGCGCGGGAGACTCGGGCTATGGCTACACCTTC. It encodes CSAGDSGYGYTF.

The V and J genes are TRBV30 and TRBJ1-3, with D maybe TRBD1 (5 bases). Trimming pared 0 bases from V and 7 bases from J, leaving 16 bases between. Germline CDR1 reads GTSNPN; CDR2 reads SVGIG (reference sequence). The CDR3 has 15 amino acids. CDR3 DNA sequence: TGTGCCTGGAGTGTTGGGGCAGGCGATGCGAACACCATATATTTT. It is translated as CAWSVGAGDANTIYF.

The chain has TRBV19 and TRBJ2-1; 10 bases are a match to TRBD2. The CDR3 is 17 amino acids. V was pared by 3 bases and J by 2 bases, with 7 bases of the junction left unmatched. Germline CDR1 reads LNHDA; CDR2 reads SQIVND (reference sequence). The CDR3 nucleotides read TGTGCCAGTAGTATTAAACTAGCGGGACCAGCCTACAATGAGCAGTTCTTC. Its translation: CASSIKLAGPAYNEQFF.

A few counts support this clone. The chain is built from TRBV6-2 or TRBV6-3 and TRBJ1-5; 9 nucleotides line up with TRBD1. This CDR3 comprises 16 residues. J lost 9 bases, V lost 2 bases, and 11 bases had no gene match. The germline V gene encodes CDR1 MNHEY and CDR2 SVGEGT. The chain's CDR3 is CASSYRRDRASGPQHF. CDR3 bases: TGTGCCAGCAGTTACCGCCGGGACAGGGCTTCGGGGCCCCAGCATTTT.